This record looks at one T cell receptor (beta chain) sequence and its context. This clone came up once. Its antigen specificity is not known. Base qualities are missing; no much larger clone stands one base away. Approximately 2 micrograms of genomic DNA were extracted from cryopreserved PBMCs for TCR beta library preparation. Longitudinal blood samples from CLL patients receiving ibrutinib monotherapy were subjected to high-throughput TCR beta sequencing. The patients took part in an open-label, single-center phase 2 trial of ibrutinib monotherapy. The data originate from a study of cytotoxic CD8 clonotypes in ibrutinib-treated CLL (dated by TCRdb to the early 2020s). Context from the whole study: In this cohort, around 14 patients were treatment-naive and more than 9 were relapsed/refractory, while approximately 18 had unmutated IGHV. Partial responses were observed in 24 patients and complete responses in 2; after a median follow-up of roughly 72 months, remission was maintained in approximately 14 patients and progression was observed in about twelve. The response samples were drawn at a median of 12 months into treatment, with a range of roughly 6 to 36 months. On average, each sample had 255,043 productive templates and more than 75,000 productive rearrangements. Longitudinal samples were available for about 30% of the roughly 86 trial participants. Cryopreserved peripheral blood mononuclear cells were obtained prior to treatment, at the time of response, and at either disease progression or sustained remission. Study-wide conclusions, independent of this receptor: Public clonotypes were rare and either shrank or stayed stable during treatment, and the rise in clonality at ibrutinib response reflected expansion of private clonotypes. Sustained-remission and progressing patients did not have matched sampling times, and lymph node repertoires were not examined. At baseline, clonality was higher than in age-matched healthy donors and showed a strong correlation with circulating CD8+ T-cell counts. Clonality rose at ibrutinib response, remained stable during sustained remission, and dropped back toward baseline at progression.

The germline V gene sets CDR1 to SGHAT and CDR2 to FQNNGV. From the cysteine through the phenylalanine, the CDR3 covers 14 amino acids. Only the CDR3 part of the read is kept: 42 bases, read in frame from the first base. Trimming accounts for 5 bases at V and 8 bases at J, while the number of junction bases matched to no gene is 6. On a MiSeq, deep resolution sequencing aimed for a depth between 1 in 1 million and 1 in 200,000 T cells, with each clonotype covered about 9.2x on average. TCR beta libraries were generated with the immunoSEQ hsTCRB Kit. On the study's bioinformatics: Data were analyzed with ImmunoSEQ Data Assistant and ImmunoSEQ Analyzer, with V, D and J genes assigned per IMGT definitions. Clonality, with values ranging from 0 to 1, was calculated as one minus the normalized Shannon entropy of productive rearrangement frequencies. Only overrepresented clonotypes making up at least 0.05% of the repertoire of each patient were included in the public clonotype analysis. Around 14 repertoires from age-matched healthy donors, obtained from immuneACCESS, served as clonality controls. In its TCRdb copy, this immuneACCESS table keeps in-frame sequences only and misses some clones. Where compared with another copy, unresolved V genes explain less than half of these, and the others have no known cause. Clone size and V and J calls were adopted from that table, with D and trimming inferred from the DNA. This sample comprises under 40,000 clones, nearly 50% of them detected only once. Together, the top ten hold about 20% of the sample.

The chain is assembled from TRBV11-2 and TRBJ1-4; 9 middle bases align to TRBD1. This TCR came from a human donor with chronic lymphocytic leukemia. Sample: PBMCs, taken before ibrutinib treatment. The DNA sequence is as follows: TGTGCCAGCAGCCCGGGACAGGGTTTGGAAAAACTGTTTTTT. This encodes CASSPGQGLEKLFF.